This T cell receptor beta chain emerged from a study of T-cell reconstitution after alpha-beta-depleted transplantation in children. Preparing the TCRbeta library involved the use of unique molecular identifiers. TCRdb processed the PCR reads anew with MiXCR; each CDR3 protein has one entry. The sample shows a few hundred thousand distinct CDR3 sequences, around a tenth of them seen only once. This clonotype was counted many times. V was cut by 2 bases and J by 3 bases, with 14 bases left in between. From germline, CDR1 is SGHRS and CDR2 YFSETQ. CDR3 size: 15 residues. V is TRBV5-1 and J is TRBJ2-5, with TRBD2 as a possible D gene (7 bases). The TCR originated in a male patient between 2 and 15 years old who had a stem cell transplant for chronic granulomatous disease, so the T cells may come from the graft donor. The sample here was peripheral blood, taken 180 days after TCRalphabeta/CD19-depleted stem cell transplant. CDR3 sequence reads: CASSFLGGREETQYF. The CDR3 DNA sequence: TGCGCCAGCAGCTTCCTGGGGGGGCGCGAAGAGACCCAGTACTTC.